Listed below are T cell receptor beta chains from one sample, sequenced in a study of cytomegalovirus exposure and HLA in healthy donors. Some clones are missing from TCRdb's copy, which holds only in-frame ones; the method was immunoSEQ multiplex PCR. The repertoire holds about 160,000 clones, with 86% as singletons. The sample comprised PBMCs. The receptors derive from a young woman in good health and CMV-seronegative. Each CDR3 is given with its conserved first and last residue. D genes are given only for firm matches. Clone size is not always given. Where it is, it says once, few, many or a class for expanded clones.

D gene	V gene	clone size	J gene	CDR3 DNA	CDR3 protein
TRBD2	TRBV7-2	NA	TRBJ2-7	TGTGCCAGCAGCTTCGGACTAGCGGGAGGTTATGAGCAGTACTTC	CASSFGLAGGYEQYF
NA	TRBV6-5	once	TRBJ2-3	TGTGCCAGCACCTCCGCGACATCAACAGATACGCAGTATTTT	CASTSATSTDTQYF
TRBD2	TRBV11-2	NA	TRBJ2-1	TGTGCCAGCAGCTTCGGGGGGGGATCTGAGCAGTTCTTC	CASSFGGGSEQFF
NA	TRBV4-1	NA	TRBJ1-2	TGCGCCAGCAGCCAAGAACGCGGCGGGGTTTCTTTTGGGGGCTACACCTTC	CASSQERGGVSFGGYTF
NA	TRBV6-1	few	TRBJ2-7	TGTGCCAGTTTCCACTACGAGCAGTACTTC	CASFHYEQYF
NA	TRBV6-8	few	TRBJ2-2	TGTGCCAGCAGTACCCGTCCGGGGAGCCACTTTTTT	CASSTRPGSHFF
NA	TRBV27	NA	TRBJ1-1	TGTGCCAGCAGTTTTGGGCATTTGAACACTGAAGCTTTCTTT	CASSFGHLNTEAFF
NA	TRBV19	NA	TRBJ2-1	TGTGCCAGTAGTAGAGCCGGTCTGACCTACAATGAGCAGTTCTTC	CASSRAGLTYNEQFF
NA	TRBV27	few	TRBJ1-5	TGTGCCAGCAGTTTCGCGGCATCTAATCAGCCCCAGCATTTT	CASSFAASNQPQHF
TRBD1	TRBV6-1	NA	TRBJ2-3	TGTGCCAGCAGTGAAAGTGACAGGGTTCTGTATTTT	CASSESDRVLYF
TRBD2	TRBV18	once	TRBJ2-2	TGTGCCAGCTCACCTCGTATCTTGGCGGGAGGCCCGAACACCGGGGAGCTGTTTTTT	CASSPRILAGGPNTGELFF
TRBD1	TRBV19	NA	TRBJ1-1	TGTGCCAGCTGGGACAGGGAAGGGGGAAAGACTGAAGCTTTCTTT	CASWDREGGKTEAFF
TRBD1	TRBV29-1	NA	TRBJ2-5	TGCAGCGTTGATGGGACAGCACAAGAGACCCAGTACTTC	CSVDGTAQETQYF
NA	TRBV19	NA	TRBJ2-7	TGTGCCAGTAGTATAAGTACAGGGCAATACGAGCAGTACTTC	CASSISTGQYEQYF
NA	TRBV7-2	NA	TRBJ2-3	TGTGCCAGCAGCTTAGGATACGGACTAATAGATACGCAGTATTTT	CASSLGYGLIDTQYF
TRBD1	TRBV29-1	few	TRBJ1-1	TGCCGCGTTGAAGGGCAGGGGGAGGTCACTGCAGCTTTCTTT	CRVEGQGEVTAAFF
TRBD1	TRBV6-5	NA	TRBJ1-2	TGTGCCGGCAGTAAACGGACAGGACATGGCTACACCTTC	CAGSKRTGHGYTF
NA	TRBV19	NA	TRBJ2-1	TGTGCCACCCGGGGTAGGGGGTACAATGAGCAGTTCTTC	CATRGRGYNEQFF
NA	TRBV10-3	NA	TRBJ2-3	TGTGCCATCAGTGAGAACGCACGGGGGGCGACAGATACGCAGTATTTT	CAISENARGATDTQYF
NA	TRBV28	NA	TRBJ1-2	TGTGCCAGCAGCCCCCCCATCGGGTCCTATGGCTACACCTTC	CASSPPIGSYGYTF
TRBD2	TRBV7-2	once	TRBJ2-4	TGTGCCAGCAGTTGGGTAGCGGGAGGGCCTAGGAACATTCAGTACTTC	CASSWVAGGPRNIQYF
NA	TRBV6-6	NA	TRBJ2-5	TGTGCCAGCAGTCTCTCCGGACTAGAGACCCAGTACTTC	CASSLSGLETQYF
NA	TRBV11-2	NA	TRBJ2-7	TGTGCCAGCAGCTCCCAGGGGTACGAGCAGTACTTC	CASSSQGYEQYF
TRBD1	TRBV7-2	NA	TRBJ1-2	TGTGCCAGCAGCTTAGCTAGCCAGGGGGGCTATGGCTACACCTTC	CASSLASQGGYGYTF
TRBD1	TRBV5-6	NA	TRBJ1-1	TGTGCCAGCAGGCCAGGGGGAGGTGCTGAAGCTTTCTTT	CASRPGGGAEAFF
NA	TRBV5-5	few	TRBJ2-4	TGTGCCAGCAGCTTTCCTTTTAGGGAGCGAAACATTCAGTACTTC	CASSFPFRERNIQYF
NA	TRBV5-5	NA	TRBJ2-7	TGTGCCAGCACCCTAAACTCCTACGAGCAGTACTTC	CASTLNSYEQYF
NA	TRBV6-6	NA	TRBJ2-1	TGTGCCAGCAGCTTACAAGGACAGCTCAATGAGCAGTTCTTC	CASSLQGQLNEQFF
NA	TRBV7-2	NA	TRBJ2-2	TGTGCCAGCAGCTTAGCGGGGCAAGCCACGAACACCGGGGAGCTGTTTTTT	CASSLAGQATNTGELFF
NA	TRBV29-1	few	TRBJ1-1	TGCAGCGTTGTGCGGGGGGCAGGGCTCACTGAAGCTTTCTTT	CSVVRGAGLTEAFF
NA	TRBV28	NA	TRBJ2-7	TGTGCCAGCAGTACAGGAAGCTCCTACGAGCAGTACTTC	CASSTGSSYEQYF
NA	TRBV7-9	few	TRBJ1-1	TGTGCCAACCAAGCAGGTGGTAGCACTGAAGCTTTCTTT	CANQAGGSTEAFF
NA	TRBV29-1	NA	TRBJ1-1	TGCAGCGTCCCCAGGGGAGACACTGAAGCTTTCTTT	CSVPRGDTEAFF
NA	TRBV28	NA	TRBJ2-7	TGTGCCAGCAGTTTATTCGACGAGCAGTACTTC	CASSLFDEQYF
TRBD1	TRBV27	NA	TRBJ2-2	TGTGCCAGCAGTTTTGGACAGGGGAACACCGGGGAGCTGTTTTTT	CASSFGQGNTGELFF
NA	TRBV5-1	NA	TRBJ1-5	TGCGCCAGCAGCGCCGCAGGGATTAGCAATCAGCCCCAGCATTTT	CASSAAGISNQPQHF
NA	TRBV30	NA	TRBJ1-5	TGTGCCTGGAGTGTCGGTATCCGGCAGCCCCAGCATTTT	CAWSVGIRQPQHF
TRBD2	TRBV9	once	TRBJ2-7	TGTGCCAGCAGCGTAGGCGGGAGGCCCTACGAGCAGTACTTC	CASSVGGRPYEQYF
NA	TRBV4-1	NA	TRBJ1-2	TGCGCCAGCAGCCAAGTTCTCCCCTATGGCTACACCTTC	CASSQVLPYGYTF
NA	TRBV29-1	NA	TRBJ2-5	TGCAGCGTTGCGTTAATCCAGCAAGAGACCCAGTACTTC	CSVALIQQETQYF
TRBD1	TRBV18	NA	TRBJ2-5	TGTGCCAGCTCACCGACAGGGCGAGAGACCCAGTACTTC	CASSPTGRETQYF
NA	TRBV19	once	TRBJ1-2	TGTGCCAGTAGTATGTCCCTCGGCGGGGGCTACACCTTC	CASSMSLGGGYTF
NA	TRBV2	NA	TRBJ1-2	TGTGCCAGCAGTCTCATGGGCCCTAACTATGGCTACACCTTC	CASSLMGPNYGYTF
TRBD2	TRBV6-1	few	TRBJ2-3	TGTGCCAGCAGACGGACGGGAGGGGAGCGAGATACGCAGTATTTT	CASRRTGGERDTQYF
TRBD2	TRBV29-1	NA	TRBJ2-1	TGCAGCGTTAGACTAGCGGGGGCTCTTAGCTCCTACAATGAGCAGTTCTTC	CSVRLAGALSSYNEQFF
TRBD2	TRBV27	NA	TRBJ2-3	TGTGCCAGCAGTTTAATAGCGGGGGGGAGGGGGACAGATACGCAGTATTTT	CASSLIAGGRGTDTQYF
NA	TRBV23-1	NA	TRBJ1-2	TGCGCCAGCAGTCAATCCCTCGGCTACACCTTC	CASSQSLGYTF
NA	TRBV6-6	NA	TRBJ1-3	TGTGCCAGCAGTCCGGTTGGAAACACCATATATTTT	CASSPVGNTIYF
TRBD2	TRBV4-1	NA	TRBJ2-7	TGCGCCAGCAGCCAAGTTCCAGCGGGGGCCCCCTCCTACGAGCAGTACTTC	CASSQVPAGAPSYEQYF
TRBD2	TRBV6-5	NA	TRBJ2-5	TGTGCCAGCAGTTACTCCGAAGGTAGCGGGGTCCTCGGGCAGTACTTC	CASSYSEGSGVLGQYF
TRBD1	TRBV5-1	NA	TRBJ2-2	TGCGCCAGCAGCTGGCGGACAGGGGGCAGCGGGGAGCTGTTTTTT	CASSWRTGGSGELFF
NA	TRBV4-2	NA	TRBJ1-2	TGTGCCAGCAGCCAAGGGGGGGTTGTGGGCTACACCTTC	CASSQGGVVGYTF